This entry describes one TCR beta chain. The antigen is undetermined. One entry per CDR3 protein, called by TCRdb with MiXCR from the RT-PCR reads. The sample lists approximately 700,000 distinct CDR3 sequences, over 11% occurring once. This sample was taken from a study of response to subunit inactivated influenza vaccine. Study-wide points: A suggestion made by the authors is that each seasonal influenza vaccination recruits few new T cells.

The CDR3 runs to 14 residues. Germline V CDR1 and CDR2: LGHDT, YNNKEL (reference sequence). V was pared by 3 bases and J by 2 bases, with 10 bases between. The chain recombines TRBV3-1 with TRBJ2-5; D gene ambiguous. This specimen was PBMCs from blood, taken 14 to 15 days before vaccination. This TCR derives from a man in his forties or fifties who received an inactivated influenza vaccine. This CDR3 is CASSQTRSQETQYF. DNA for the CDR3: TGTGCCAGCAGCCAGACGCGGTCACAAGAGACCCAGTACTTC.